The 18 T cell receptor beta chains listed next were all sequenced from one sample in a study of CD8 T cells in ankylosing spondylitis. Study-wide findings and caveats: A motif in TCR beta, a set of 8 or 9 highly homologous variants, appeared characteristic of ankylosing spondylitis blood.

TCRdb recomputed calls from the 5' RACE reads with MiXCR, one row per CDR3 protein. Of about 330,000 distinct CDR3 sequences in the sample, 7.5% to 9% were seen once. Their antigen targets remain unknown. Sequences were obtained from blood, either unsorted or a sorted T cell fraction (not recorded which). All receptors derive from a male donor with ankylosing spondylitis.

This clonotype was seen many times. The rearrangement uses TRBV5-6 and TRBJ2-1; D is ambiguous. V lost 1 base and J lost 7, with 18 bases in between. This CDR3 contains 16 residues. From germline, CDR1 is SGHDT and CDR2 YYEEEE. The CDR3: CASSLFAGTPPNEQFF. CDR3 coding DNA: TGTGCCAGCAGCTTGTTTGCCGGAACCCCCCCGAATGAGCAGTTCTTC.

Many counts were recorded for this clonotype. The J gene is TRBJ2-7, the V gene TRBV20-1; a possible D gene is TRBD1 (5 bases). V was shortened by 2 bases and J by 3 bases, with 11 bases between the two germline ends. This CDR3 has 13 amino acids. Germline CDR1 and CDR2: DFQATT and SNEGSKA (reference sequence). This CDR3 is CSARIGQFYEQYF. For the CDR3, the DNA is TGCAGTGCTAGAATCGGACAATTCTACGAGCAGTACTTC.

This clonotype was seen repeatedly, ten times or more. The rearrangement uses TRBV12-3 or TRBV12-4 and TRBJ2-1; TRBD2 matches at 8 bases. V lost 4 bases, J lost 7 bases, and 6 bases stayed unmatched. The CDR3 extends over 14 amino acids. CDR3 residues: CASSWSGGINEQFF. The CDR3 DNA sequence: TGTGCCAGCAGTTGGTCGGGAGGGATAAATGAGCAGTTCTTC.

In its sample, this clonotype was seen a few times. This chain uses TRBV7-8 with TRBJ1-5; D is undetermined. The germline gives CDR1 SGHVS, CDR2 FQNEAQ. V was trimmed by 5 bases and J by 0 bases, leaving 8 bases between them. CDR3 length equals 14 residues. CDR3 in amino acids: CASSQEYSNQPQHF. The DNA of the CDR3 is TGTGCCAGCAGCCAGGAATATAGCAATCAGCCCCAGCATTTT.

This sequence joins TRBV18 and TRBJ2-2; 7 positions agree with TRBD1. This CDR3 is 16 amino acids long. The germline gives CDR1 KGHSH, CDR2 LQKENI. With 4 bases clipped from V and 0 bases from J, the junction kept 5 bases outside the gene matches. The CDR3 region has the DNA TGTGCCAGCTCACAAGGGACAGAAGCGAACACCGGGGAGCTGTTTTTT. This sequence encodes CASSQGTEANTGELFF.

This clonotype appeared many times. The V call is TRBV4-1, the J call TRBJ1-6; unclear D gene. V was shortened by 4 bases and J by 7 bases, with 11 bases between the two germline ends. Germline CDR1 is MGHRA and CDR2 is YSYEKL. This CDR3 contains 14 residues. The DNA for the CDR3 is TGCGCCAGCAGCCGACAAGGGTACAATTCACCCCTCCACTTT. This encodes CASSRQGYNSPLHF.

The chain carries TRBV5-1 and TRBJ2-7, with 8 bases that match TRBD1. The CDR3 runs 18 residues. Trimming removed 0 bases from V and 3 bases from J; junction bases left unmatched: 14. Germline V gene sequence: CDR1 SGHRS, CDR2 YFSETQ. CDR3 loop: CASSLVSRGHAIGYEQYF. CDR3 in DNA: TGCGCCAGCAGCTTGGTTTCCAGGGGGCACGCTATCGGCTACGAGCAGTACTTC.

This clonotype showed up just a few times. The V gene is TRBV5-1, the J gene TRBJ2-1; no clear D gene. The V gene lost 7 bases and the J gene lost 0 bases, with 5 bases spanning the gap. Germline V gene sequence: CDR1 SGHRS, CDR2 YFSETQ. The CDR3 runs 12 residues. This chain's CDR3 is CASVSSYNEQFF. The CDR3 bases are TGCGCCAGCGTTAGCTCCTACAATGAGCAGTTCTTC. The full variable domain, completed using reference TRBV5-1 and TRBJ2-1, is KAGVTQTPRYLIKTRGQQVTLSCSPISGHRSVSWYQQTPGQGLQFLFEYFSETQRNKGNFPGRFSGRQFSNSRSEMNVSTLELGDSALYLCASVSSYNEQFFGPGTRLTVL.

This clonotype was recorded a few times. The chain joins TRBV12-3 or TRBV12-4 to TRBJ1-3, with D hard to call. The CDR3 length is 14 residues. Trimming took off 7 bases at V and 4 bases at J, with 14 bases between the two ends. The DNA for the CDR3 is TGTGCCAGCACCTCGGTGGTGTACGGAAACACCATATATTTT. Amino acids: CASTSVVYGNTIYF.

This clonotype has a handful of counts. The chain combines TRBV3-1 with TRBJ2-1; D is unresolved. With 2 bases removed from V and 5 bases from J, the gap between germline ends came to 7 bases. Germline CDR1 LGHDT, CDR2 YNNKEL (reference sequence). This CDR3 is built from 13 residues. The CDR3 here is CASSQKTDNEQFF. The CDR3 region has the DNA TGTGCCAGCAGCCAAAAAACTGACAATGAGCAGTTCTTC.

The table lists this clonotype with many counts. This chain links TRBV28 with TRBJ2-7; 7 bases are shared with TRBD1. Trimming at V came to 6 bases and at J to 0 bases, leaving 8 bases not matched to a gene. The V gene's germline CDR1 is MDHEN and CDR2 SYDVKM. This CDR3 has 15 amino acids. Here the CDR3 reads CASRPGQESSYEQYF. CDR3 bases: TGTGCCAGCAGGCCTGGACAGGAAAGCTCCTACGAGCAGTACTTC.

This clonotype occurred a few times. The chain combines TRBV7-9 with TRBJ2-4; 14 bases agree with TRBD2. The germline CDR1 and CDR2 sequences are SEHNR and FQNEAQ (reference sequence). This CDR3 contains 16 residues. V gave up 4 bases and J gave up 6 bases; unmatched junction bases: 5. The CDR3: CASSSTGTSGGNIQYF. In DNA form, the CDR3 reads TGTGCCAGCAGCTCAACCGGGACTAGCGGGGGAAACATTCAGTACTTC.

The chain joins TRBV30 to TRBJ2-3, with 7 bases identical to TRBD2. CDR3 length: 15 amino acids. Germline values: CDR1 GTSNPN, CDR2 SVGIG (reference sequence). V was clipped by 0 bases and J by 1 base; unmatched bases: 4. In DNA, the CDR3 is TGTGCCTGGAGTGTAGGTCTAGCGGGCACAGATACGCAGTATTTT. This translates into CAWSVGLAGTDTQYF.

This CDR3 reads CSARFPGQGPAMNTEAFF. The CDR3 DNA reads as TGCAGTGCTAGATTCCCCGGACAGGGCCCCGCAATGAACACTGAAGCTTTCTTT. The genes are TRBV20-1 and TRBJ1-1; 8 bases align to TRBD1. V shed 2 bases and J 0 bases; nucleotides not matched to a gene: 14. There are 18 residues in the CDR3. Germline loops: CDR1 DFQATT, CDR2 SNEGSKA (reference sequence).

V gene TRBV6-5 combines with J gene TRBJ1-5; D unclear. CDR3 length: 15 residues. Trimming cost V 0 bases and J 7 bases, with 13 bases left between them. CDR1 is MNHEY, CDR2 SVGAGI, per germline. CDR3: CASSYSGSVGQPQHF. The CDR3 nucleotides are TGTGCCAGCAGTTACTCGGGGTCGGTAGGACAGCCCCAGCATTTT.

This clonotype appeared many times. CDR3: CSVYRTSGSYEQYF. Written as DNA, the CDR3 is TGCAGCGTCTACCGGACTAGCGGGAGTTACGAGCAGTACTTC. V usage is TRBV29-1 and J usage is TRBJ2-7, with 13 bases lining up with TRBD2. The germline CDR1 and CDR2 sequences are SQVTM and ANQGSEA. CDR3 length equals 14 residues. Losses at the gene ends were 6 bases for V and 4 bases for J; bases not matched to a gene: 6.

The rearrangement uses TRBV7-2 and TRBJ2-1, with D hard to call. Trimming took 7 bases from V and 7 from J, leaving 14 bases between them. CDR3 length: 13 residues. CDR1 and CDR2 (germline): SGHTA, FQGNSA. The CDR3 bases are TGTGCCAGCACCGCAGTCCCCGTGAATGAGCAGTTCTTC. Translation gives CASTAVPVNEQFF.

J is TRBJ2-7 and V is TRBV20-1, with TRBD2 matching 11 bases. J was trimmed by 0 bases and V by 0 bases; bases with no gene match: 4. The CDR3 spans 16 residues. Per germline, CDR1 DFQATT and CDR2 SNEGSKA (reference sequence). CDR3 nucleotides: TGCAGTGCTAGAGAGAAACTAGCGGGAGCCTCCTACGAGCAGTACTTC. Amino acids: CSAREKLAGASYEQYF.